This T cell receptor beta chain was retrieved from a study of cytomegalovirus exposure and HLA in healthy donors. Findings of the study overall: Within the 95 to 150 validation repertoires, first-cohort TCR clusters tended to co-occur, according to a later analysis. High sensitivity and specificity were reportedly achieved when the classifier diagnosed cytomegalovirus status.

Produced via immunoSEQ multiplex PCR; TCRdb's table is partial and in-frame only. This table has some 99,000 clones, about 88% appearing once. The CDR3 runs to 14 residues. With 5 bases removed from V and 8 bases from J, the gap between germline ends came to 15 bases. Germline lookup yields CDR1 SGHVS and CDR2 FNYEAQ. Concerning this clone: No antigen is known for it.

Sequencing used PBMCs. The TCR sequence derives from a woman between 18 and 29 years old in good health and CMV-seronegative. J is TRBJ1-4 and V is TRBV7-6; D gene uncertain. As DNA, the CDR3 is TGTGCCAGCAGCCCCATCTGGGGAGGCGAAAAACTGTTTTTT. Protein: CASSPIWGGEKLFF.